One sample yielded the 13 T cell receptor beta chains listed below, sequenced in a study of T cell repertoires in cytomegalovirus infection. TCRdb used MiXCR to reprocess the reads, holding one entry per CDR3 protein. The sample has roughly 280,000 distinct CDR3 sequences; 12% to 15% are singletons. Material for sequencing was PBMCs. Receptor source: a human donor in good health (CMV status not recorded). Some clones in this sample may be carry-over from other donors' samples.

The chain couples TRBV11-2 to TRBJ2-7; D remains unclear. There are 15 residues in the CDR3. CDR1 SGHAT and CDR2 FQNNGV come from the germline V gene. The V end was cut by 0 bases, the J end by 3 bases, with 12 bases between. This chain's CDR3 is CASSLEVVSVYEQYF. DNA of the CDR3: TGTGCCAGCAGCTTAGAGGTAGTATCTGTCTACGAGCAGTACTTC.

This clonotype has ten or more counts. The V call is TRBV7-2, the J call TRBJ1-1; unclear D gene. The V gene lost 0 bases and the J gene lost 4 bases, with 9 bases spanning the gap. The CDR3 spans 14 residues. From germline, CDR1 is SGHTA and CDR2 FQGNSA. The CDR3 nucleotides are TGTGCCAGCAGCTTAGCAGAGCAGACCACTGAAGCTTTCTTT. Amino acid sequence: CASSLAEQTTEAFF.

In its sample, this clonotype was seen many times. V is TRBV5-1 and J is TRBJ2-2, with 16 bases fitting TRBD2. The CDR3 covers 18 residues. J gave up 1 base and V 3 bases, and 3 bases lay outside the gene matches. Germline loops: CDR1 SGHRS, CDR2 YFSETQ. The CDR3 sequence is CASSSGLAGGLNTGELFF. The CDR3 coding sequence is TGCGCCAGCAGCTCGGGACTAGCGGGAGGGCTGAACACCGGGGAGCTGTTTTTT.

This clonotype was seen a few times. CDR3 amino acids: CASNPGGGSANTEAFF. CDR3 DNA: TGTGCCAGCAACCCCGGGGGGGGGTCAGCTAACACTGAAGCTTTCTTT. This rearrangement joins TRBV12-3 or TRBV12-4 to TRBJ1-1; a weak D match, TRBD1 (5 bases). V dropped 7 bases and J dropped 2 bases, with 20 bases sitting between them. This CDR3 spans 16 amino acids.

This clonotype was observed many times. The V and J genes are TRBV19 and TRBJ2-6; D is possibly TRBD1 or TRBD2 (5 bases each). The V end lost 4 bases, the J end lost 0 bases, and 10 bases lay between the germline ends. This CDR3 is 16 amino acids long. The germline CDR1 and CDR2 sequences are LNHDA and SQIVND (reference sequence). CDR3 residues: CASSTGSSSGANVLTF. Here the CDR3 DNA reads TGTGCCAGTAGTACAGGGAGTAGCTCTGGGGCCAACGTCCTGACTTTC.

This clonotype was recorded at least ten times. V is TRBV7-2 and J is TRBJ1-2; TRBD1 matches 8 bases. The CDR3 has 17 residues. V shed 1 base, J shed 1 base, and the junction held 8 bases outside the gene matches. Per the germline V gene, CDR1 is SGHTA and CDR2 is FQGNSA. The CDR3 DNA reads TGTGCCAGCAGCTTAGGACCGGGACAGGCTCTTAACTATGGCTACACCTTC. Protein sequence: CASSLGPGQALNYGYTF.

This clonotype was counted ten times or more. This rearrangement joins TRBV4-2 to TRBJ1-5; 7 bases are a match to TRBD1. The CDR3 is 19 amino acids. The germline gives CDR1 LGHNA, CDR2 YNFKEQ. The junction had 13 bases not matched to a gene; V was cut back by 2 bases and J by 0 bases. The CDR3 DNA reads TGTGCCAGCAGCCAAAGTATGGGGACAGCAGATTATAGCAATCAGCCCCAGCATTTT. Protein sequence: CASSQSMGTADYSNQPQHF.

In this sample, this clonotype turned up a few times. This rearrangement joins TRBV9 to TRBJ2-3; 9 nucleotides match TRBD2. Germline lookup yields CDR1 SGDLS and CDR2 YYNGEE. Germline trimming cut 4 bases from V and 7 bases from J; bases unmatched to any gene: 13. This CDR3 spans 16 amino acids. The CDR3 spells CASSPGPAGGLYTQYF. The CDR3 DNA follows: TGTGCCAGCAGCCCCGGTCCAGCGGGAGGTCTATATACGCAGTATTTT.

This clonotype has a count of ten or more. The DNA for the CDR3 is TGTGCCAGCAGCTTATATTGGGAGGGGCGGGAAGGAGCTTTCTTT. Translation: CASSLYWEGREGAFF. J is TRBJ1-1 and V is TRBV7-2, with D maybe TRBD1 (5 bases). V was clipped by 2 bases and J by 10 bases, with 20 bases between them. The CDR3 runs 15 residues. The germline CDR1 and CDR2 sequences are SGHTA and FQGNSA.

This clonotype was seen at least ten times. The chain combines TRBV7-2 with TRBJ2-3; 7 bases line up with TRBD1. V dropped 9 bases and J dropped 3; count of bases not matched to a gene: 6. Germline CDR1 SGHTA, CDR2 FQGNSA. The CDR3 runs to 13 residues. The CDR3 loop is CARGDSLTDTQYF. Written as DNA, the CDR3 is TGTGCCAGGGGGGACAGTTTAACAGATACGCAGTATTTT.

The rearrangement joins TRBV19 to TRBJ2-3; D uncertain. This CDR3 comprises 13 residues. The V end was cut by 6 bases, the J end by 0 bases, with 7 bases between. Germline CDR1 is LNHDA and CDR2 is SQIVND (reference sequence). CDR3 protein: CASRTPSTDTQYF. The CDR3 DNA is TGTGCCAGTAGGACCCCTAGCACAGATACGCAGTATTTT.

V gene TRBV28 combines with J gene TRBJ2-3; the match to TRBD2 covers 8 bases. The CDR3 extends over 14 amino acids. The J segment lost 3 bases and the V segment lost 7 bases, leaving 6 bases of the junction unmatched. Germline CDR1 is MDHEN and CDR2 is SYDVKM. The CDR3 loop is CASTDPGGTDTQYF. The CDR3 DNA follows: TGTGCCAGCACCGACCCGGGGGGGACAGATACGCAGTATTTT.

J is TRBJ1-1 and V is TRBV28; no reliable D call. V shed 2 bases and J shed 4 bases, with 11 bases lying between them. The CDR3 is 14 amino acids. The germline V gene encodes CDR1 MDHEN and CDR2 SYDVKM. The CDR3 here is CASSLGRPSTEAFF. The DNA of the CDR3 is TGTGCCAGCAGTTTAGGGCGGCCAAGCACTGAAGCTTTCTTT.